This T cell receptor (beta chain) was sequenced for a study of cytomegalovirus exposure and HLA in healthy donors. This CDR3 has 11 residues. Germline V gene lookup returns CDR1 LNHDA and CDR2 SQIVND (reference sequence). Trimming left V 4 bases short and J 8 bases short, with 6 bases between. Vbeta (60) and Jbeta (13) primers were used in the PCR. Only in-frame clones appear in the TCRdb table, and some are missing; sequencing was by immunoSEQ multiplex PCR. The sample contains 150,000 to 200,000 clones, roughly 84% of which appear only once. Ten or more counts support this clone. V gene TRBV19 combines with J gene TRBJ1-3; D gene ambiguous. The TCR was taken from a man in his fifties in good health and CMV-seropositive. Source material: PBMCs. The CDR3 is CASSNGDTIYF. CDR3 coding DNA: TGTGCCAGTAGTAACGGTGACACCATATATTTT.